Listed here are 3 T cell receptor beta chains from one sample, sequenced in a study of T-cell memory formation after mild COVID-19 (dated by TCRdb to 2020 to 2023). Preparation of the library involved 5' RACE. Sequenced on an Illumina NovaSeq 6000. TCRdb reran the public reads through fastp at Q25 and MiXCR, keeping productive beta chains. Entries are consolidated by CDR3 protein sequence, retaining the most common genes and DNA. This sample gives 300,000 or so distinct CDR3 sequences in total; roughly 17% of them show up just once. Approximately 25% of the sample comes from the top ten. Material for sequencing was PBMCs or a T cell subset sorted from them (not recorded which). The receptors stem from a man younger than 35 who had mild COVID-19 (a few samples of this study predate the infection). The sample titles of this study are shuffled in the database, so cell type and time point are left out; the donor was told from shared clones.

This clonotype was found a few times. The chain employs TRBV5-1 and TRBJ1-4; D call uncertain. Trimming stripped 4 bases from V and 4 bases from J, with 8 bases between. This CDR3 region has 13 residues. Per the germline V gene, CDR1 is SGHRS and CDR2 is YFSETQ. Written as DNA, the CDR3 is TGCGCCAGCAGCGGTCTAGATAATGAAAAACTGTTTTTT. Residues: CASSGLDNEKLFF.

This clonotype has only a few counts. This chain connects TRBV7-9 to TRBJ1-2, with a weak D call TRBD1 (6 bases). Germline V lookup: CDR1 SEHNR, CDR2 FQNEAQ (reference sequence). Trimming cost V 3 bases and J 8 bases, with 13 bases left between them. The CDR3 has 13 residues. The CDR3 protein is CASSFRAGGGYTF. CDR3 DNA: TGTGCCAGCAGCTTTCGGGCCGGGGGCGGCTACACCTTC.

A few counts support this clonotype. The CDR3 nucleotides are TGTGCCAGCAGTCTTATACCGGGACAGGGGACTGAAGCTTTCTTT. This sequence encodes CASSLIPGQGTEAFF. The V call is TRBV6-5, the J call TRBJ1-1, with 10 bases aligning to TRBD1. Trimming removed 5 bases from V and 5 bases from J; junction bases left unmatched: 8. The CDR3 covers 15 residues. Germline V gene data show CDR1 as MNHEY and CDR2 as SVGAGI.